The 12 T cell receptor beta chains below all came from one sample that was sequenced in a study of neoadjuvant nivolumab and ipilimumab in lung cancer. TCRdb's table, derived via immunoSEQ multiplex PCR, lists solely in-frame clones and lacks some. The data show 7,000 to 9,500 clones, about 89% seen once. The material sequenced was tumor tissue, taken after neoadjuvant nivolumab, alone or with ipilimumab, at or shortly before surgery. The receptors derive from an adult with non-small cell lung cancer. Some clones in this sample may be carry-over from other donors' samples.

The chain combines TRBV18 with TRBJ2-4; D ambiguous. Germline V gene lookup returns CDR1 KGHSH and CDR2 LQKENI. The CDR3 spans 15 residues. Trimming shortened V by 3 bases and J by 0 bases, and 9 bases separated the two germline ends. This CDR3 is CASSPTDLAKNIQYF. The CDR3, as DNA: TGTGCCAGCTCACCGACGGACCTAGCCAAAAACATTCAGTACTTC.

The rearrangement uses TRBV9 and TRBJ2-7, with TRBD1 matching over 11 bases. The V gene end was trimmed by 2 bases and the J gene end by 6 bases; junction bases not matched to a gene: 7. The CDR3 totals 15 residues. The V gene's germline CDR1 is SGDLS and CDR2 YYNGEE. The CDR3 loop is CASSVTGQGAGEQYF. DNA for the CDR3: TGTGCCAGCAGCGTGACAGGACAGGGGGCTGGCGAGCAGTACTTC. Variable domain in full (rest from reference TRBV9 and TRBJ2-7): DSGVTQTPKHLITATGQRVTLRCSPRSGDLSVYWYQQSLDQGLQFLIQYYNGEERAKGNILERFSAQQFPDLHSELNLSSLELGDSALYFCASSVTGQGAGEQYFGPGTRLTVT.

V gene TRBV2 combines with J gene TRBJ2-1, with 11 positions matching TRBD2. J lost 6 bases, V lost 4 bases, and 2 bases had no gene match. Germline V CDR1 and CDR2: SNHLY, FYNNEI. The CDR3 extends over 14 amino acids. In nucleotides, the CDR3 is TGTGCCAGCAGTGTTCTAGCGGGAGGCAATGAGCAGTTCTTC. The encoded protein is CASSVLAGGNEQFF.

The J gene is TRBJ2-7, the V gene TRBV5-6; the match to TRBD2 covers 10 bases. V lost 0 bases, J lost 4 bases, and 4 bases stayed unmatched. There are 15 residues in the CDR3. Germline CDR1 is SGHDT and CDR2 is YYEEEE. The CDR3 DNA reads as TGTGCCAGCAGCTTGGCGCTAGCGGGAGTTTACGAGCAGTACTTC. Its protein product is CASSLALAGVYEQYF. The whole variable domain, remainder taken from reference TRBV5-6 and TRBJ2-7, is DAGVTQSPTHLIKTRGQQVTLRCSPKSGHDTVSWYQQALGQGPQFIFQYYEEEERQRGNFPDRFSGHQFPNYSSELNVNALLLGDSALYLCASSLALAGVYEQYFGPGTRLTVT.

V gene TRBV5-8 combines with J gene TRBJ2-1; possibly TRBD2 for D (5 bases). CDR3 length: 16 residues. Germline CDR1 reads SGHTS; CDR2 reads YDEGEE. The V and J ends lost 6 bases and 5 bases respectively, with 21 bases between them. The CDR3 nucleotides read TGTGCCAGCATTCTGGAGGCCTACAACATGGACAATGAGCAGTTCTTC. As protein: CASILEAYNMDNEQFF.

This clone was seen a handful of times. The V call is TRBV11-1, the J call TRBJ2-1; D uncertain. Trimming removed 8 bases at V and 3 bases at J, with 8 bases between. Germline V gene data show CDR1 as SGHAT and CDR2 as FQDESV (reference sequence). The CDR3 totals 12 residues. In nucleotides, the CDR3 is TGTGCCAGCGGGGAAAACTACAATGAGCAGTTCTTC. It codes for CASGENYNEQFF.

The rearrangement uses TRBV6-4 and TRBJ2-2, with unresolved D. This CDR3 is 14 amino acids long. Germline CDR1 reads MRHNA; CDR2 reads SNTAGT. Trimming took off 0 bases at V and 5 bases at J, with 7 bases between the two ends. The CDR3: CASSDSGLTGELFF. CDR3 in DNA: TGTGCCAGCAGTGACTCTGGGTTAACCGGGGAGCTGTTTTTT.

The CDR3 loop is CATSVRGGDTEAFF. The CDR3 nucleotides are TGTGCCACCAGCGTACGAGGCGGGGACACTGAAGCTTTCTTT. The chain joins TRBV15 to TRBJ1-1; D remains ambiguous. Germline loops: CDR1 LNHNV, CDR2 YYDKDF (reference sequence). This CDR3 has 14 amino acids. V lost 5 bases and J 3 bases, leaving 13 bases between the germline ends.

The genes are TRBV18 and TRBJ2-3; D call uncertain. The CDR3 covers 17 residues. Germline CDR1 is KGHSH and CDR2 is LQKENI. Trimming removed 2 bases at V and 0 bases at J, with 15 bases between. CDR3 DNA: TGTGCCAGCTCACCAATACCGCTCCTGGACAGCACAGATACGCAGTATTTT. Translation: CASSPIPLLDSTDTQYF.

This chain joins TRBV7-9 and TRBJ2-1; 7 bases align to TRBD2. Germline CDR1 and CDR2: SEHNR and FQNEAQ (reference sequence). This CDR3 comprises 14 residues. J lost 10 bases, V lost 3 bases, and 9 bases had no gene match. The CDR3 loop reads CASSLASGTWEQFF. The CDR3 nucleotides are TGTGCCAGCAGCTTGGCCAGCGGGACGTGGGAGCAGTTCTTC.

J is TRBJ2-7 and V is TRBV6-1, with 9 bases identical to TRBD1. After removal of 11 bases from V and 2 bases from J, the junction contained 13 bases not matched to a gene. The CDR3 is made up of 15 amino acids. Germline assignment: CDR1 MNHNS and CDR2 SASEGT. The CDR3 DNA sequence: TGTGCCGCCGGCGGCGGGACAGGGACTACCTACGAGCAGTACTTC. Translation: CAAGGGTGTTYEQYF.

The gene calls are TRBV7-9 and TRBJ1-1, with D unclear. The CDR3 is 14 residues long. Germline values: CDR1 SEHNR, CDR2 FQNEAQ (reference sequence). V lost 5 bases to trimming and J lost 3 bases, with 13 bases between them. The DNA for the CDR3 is TGTGCCAGCAGCCCCCCGGGGTGGGACACTGAAGCTTTCTTT. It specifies CASSPPGWDTEAFF.